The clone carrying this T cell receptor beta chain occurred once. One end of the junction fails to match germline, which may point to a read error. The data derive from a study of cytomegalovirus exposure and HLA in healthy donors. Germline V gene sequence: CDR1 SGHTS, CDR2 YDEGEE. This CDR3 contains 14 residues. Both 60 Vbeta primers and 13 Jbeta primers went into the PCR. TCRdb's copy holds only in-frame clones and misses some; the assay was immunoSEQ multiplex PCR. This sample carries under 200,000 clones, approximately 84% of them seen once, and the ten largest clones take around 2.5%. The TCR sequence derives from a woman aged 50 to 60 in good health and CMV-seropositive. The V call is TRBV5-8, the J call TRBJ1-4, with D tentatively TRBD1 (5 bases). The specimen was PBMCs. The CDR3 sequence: CASSQDQGREKLFF. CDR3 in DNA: TGCGCCAGCAGCCAAGATCAGGGCAGGGAAAAACTGTTTTTT. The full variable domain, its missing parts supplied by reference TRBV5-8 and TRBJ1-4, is EAGVTQSPTHLIKTRGQQATLRCSPISGHTSVYWYQQALGLGLQFLLWYDEGEERNRGNFPPRFSGRQFPNYSSELNVNALELEDSALYLCASSQDQGREKLFFGSGTQLSVL.